This T cell receptor (beta chain) is drawn from a study of cytomegalovirus exposure and HLA in healthy donors. The primer mix had 60 Vbeta and 13 Jbeta primers. Some clones are missing from TCRdb's copy, which holds only in-frame ones; the method was immunoSEQ multiplex PCR. The table records 95,000 to 150,000 clones, around 72% of them present only once. J gave up 1 base and V 0 bases, and 2 bases lay outside the gene matches. Germline V CDR1 and CDR2: SGDLS, YYNGEE. The CDR3 sequence is 15 residues long. Regarding this clone: The antigen is unknown.

Study conclusions and caveats: Some highly shared sequence variants likely arose as a pipeline artifact.

This TCR was recovered from a woman in her 50s in good health and CMV-seropositive. V gene TRBV9 combines with J gene TRBJ2-7; 9 bases match TRBD2. Sequenced sample: PBMCs. The CDR3 here is CASSVDSGGSYEQYF. In DNA, the CDR3 is TGTGCCAGCAGCGTAGATAGCGGGGGTTCCTACGAGCAGTACTTC.